This T cell receptor (beta chain) is from a study of blood T cell repertoires in COVID-19 (dated by TCRdb to between 2020 and 2021). Notes on the research overall: Collaborator samples came from the United States, Italy and Spain and covered acute and convalescent phases of COVID-19. The material from the prospective study consisted of cDNA or gDNA derived from T cells, B-cell-depleted T cells, or PBMCs. The dataset comprised deeply sampled blood TCRbeta repertoires from subjects exposed to, actively infected with, or recovered from COVID-19. The repertoires were released in a freely available public database intended as a resource for research on the immune response to SARS-CoV-2. Samples came from the ongoing ImmuneRACE study (first 160 participants) plus 1,254 subjects from 6 global collaborators. Sample metadata almost always included a de-identified subject ID, COVID-19 status, age in years and sex. HLA class I and class II types, where available, came from metadata supplied by the sample provider rather than from assay-based typing. What the study reported, not specific to this receptor: The amount of clinical and demographic metadata varied by source and participant and was provided uncurated.

In its sample, this clone was seen a few times. No antigen is known for it. No base-level quality is on record; no much larger clone is a single base apart. The immunoSEQ Assay, a bias-controlled multiplex PCR, was used to amplify TCRbeta CDR3 regions from genomic DNA. Regarding the original processing steps: The number of nucleated cells in each sample was estimated from the amplification of reference gene primers within the assay. To quantify the absolute abundance of each unique TCRbeta CDR3 rearrangement, sequence reads were collapsed and filtered. For each sample, productive Simpson clonality was calculated by taking the square root of Simpson's diversity index across productive rearrangements. In TCRdb, the immuneACCESS table is reduced to in-frame sequences with V and J assigned. These tables do not hold every clone; where another copy was compared, an unresolved V gene accounts for under half, and the others remain unexplained. V and J calls and clone size are copied from that table; D and trimming were computed from the DNA. Within this sample are approximately 500,000 clones, with 70% to 90% of them counted one time only. The ten largest make up roughly 8% of the sample.

In Seattle, one collaborating source enrolled patients while the infection was active and tracked those patients longitudinally over the course of disease. Whole blood was collected in K2EDTA tubes by collaborating institutions according to the institutions' own protocols. For TCRbeta analysis, collaborators shipped samples as frozen whole blood, isolated PBMCs, or DNA extracted from either of those sample types. The sequencing sample was made of peripheral blood. The clonotype originates from a woman aged 50 to 60 with COVID-19, enrolled during active disease.

The bases are TGTGCCAGCAGTTCCCTCAGGTCTGGGGCCAACGTCCTGACTTTC. It is translated as CASSSLRSGANVLTF. The V and J segments used are TRBV27 and TRBJ2-6; no D segment can be confidently identified. The CDR3 starts with the cysteine, ends with the phenylalanine, and has 15 residues. Only the CDR3 DNA stays, 45 bases, in frame from base 1. The junction shows trimming of 4 bases on V and 1 base on J, plus 8 bases between the germline ends. Sequences MNHEY (CDR1) and SMNVEV (CDR2) are obtained from the germline V gene (reference sequence).